This TCR beta chain emerged from a study of blood T cell repertoires in COVID-19. This table comes from immunoSEQ multiplex PCR, and its TCRdb copy is limited to in-frame clones, with some not included. Among 150,000 or so clones, roughly 83% were seen once, and the ten largest hold 10% to 15%. V lost 2 bases to trimming and J lost 4 bases, with 8 bases between them. Per the germline V gene, CDR1 is SEHNR and CDR2 is FQNEAQ (reference sequence). The CDR3 spans 13 residues. Source material: PBMCs or T cells enriched from blood (not recorded which). The chain recombines TRBV7-9 with TRBJ1-2; D is perhaps TRBD1 (5 bases). The clonotype comes from a woman in her fifties or sixties who had recovered from COVID-19. The CDR3 region has the DNA TGTGCCAGCAGCTTACCGGGGGGCTATGGCTACACCTTC. It codes for CASSLPGGYGYTF. Full variable domain (remainder filled in from reference TRBV7-9 and TRBJ1-2): DTGVSQNPRHKITKRGQNVTFRCDPISEHNRLYWYRQTLGQGPEFLTYFQNEAQLEKSRLLSDRFSAERPKGSFSTLEIQRTEQGDSAMYLCASSLPGGYGYTFGSGTRLTVV.